A single sample is the source of the 25 T cell receptor beta chains below, sequenced in a study of T cell repertoires in cytomegalovirus infection. TCRdb re-called the reads through MiXCR, storing one row per CDR3 protein. The table includes 100,000 to 120,000 distinct CDR3 sequences, 30% to 35% detected once. Their target antigens are unknown. Sequencing was performed on CD8+ T cells from cultured PBMCs, taken from culture after CMV antigen stimulation. These receptors came from a human donor in good health (CMV status not recorded). Some clones in this sample may be carry-over from other donors' samples.

This clonotype showed up many times. The chain links TRBV6-1 to TRBJ1-2; D uncertain. The CDR3 is 13 amino acids. V gave up 4 bases and J gave up 4 bases, with 10 bases separating them. Germline V lookup: CDR1 MNHNS, CDR2 SASEGT. The CDR3 region has the DNA TGTGCCAGCAGTGTCGGAGGGTTCTATGGCTACACCTTC. It translates to CASSVGGFYGYTF.

The chain joins TRBV4-1 to TRBJ2-1; D might be TRBD2 (5 bases). V lost 4 bases and J lost 6, with 13 bases in between. Germline CDR1 MGHRA, CDR2 YSYEKL. The CDR3 consists of 14 residues. The CDR3 bases are TGCGCCAGCAGCCCCCCGGGGTTCGGCAATGAGCAGTTCTTC. Protein product: CASSPPGFGNEQFF.

V usage is TRBV27 and J usage is TRBJ2-5; 7 bases agree with TRBD1. The V gene's germline CDR1 is MNHEY and CDR2 SMNVEV (reference sequence). Trimming at V came to 8 bases and at J to 1 base, leaving 10 bases not matched to a gene. This CDR3 is built from 15 residues. The CDR3 region is CASQYTGTAQETQYF. The CDR3 bases are TGTGCCAGCCAATATACCGGGACAGCCCAAGAGACCCAGTACTTC.

This clonotype was picked up a small number of times. The chain joins TRBV11-2 to TRBJ2-2; possibly TRBD1 or TRBD2 for D (5 bases each). The CDR3 extends over 21 amino acids. Trimming took off 2 bases at V and 5 bases at J, with 30 bases between the two ends. Germline loops: CDR1 SGHAT, CDR2 FQNNGV. DNA of the CDR3: TGTGCCAGCAGCTTATTGGAGTTTAGAGGGACCGGGTTGCCGAGGACCGGGGAGCTGTTTTTT. Amino acids: CASSLLEFRGTGLPRTGELFF.

Only a few counts were recorded for this clonotype. V gene TRBV7-6 combines with J gene TRBJ1-4; a weak D match, TRBD1 (6 bases). Trimming shortened V by 2 bases and J by 3 bases, and 16 bases separated the two germline ends. Per germline, CDR1 SGHVS and CDR2 FNYEAQ. There are 17 residues in the CDR3. The CDR3 coding sequence is TGTGCCAGCAGCTTACCAGCTACAGGGAGGGCTAATGAAAAACTGTTTTTT. Translated, it gives CASSLPATGRANEKLFF.

The gene calls are TRBV6-1 and TRBJ2-1; weak D call: TRBD1 (6 bases). V lost 1 base, J lost 4 bases, and 11 bases lay in between. Germline CDR1 is MNHNS and CDR2 is SASEGT. The CDR3 consists of 15 residues. The CDR3: CASSEEGVGYNEQFF. The CDR3 bases are TGTGCCAGCAGTGAAGAGGGGGTAGGGTACAATGAGCAGTTCTTC.

The rearrangement uses TRBV7-6 and TRBJ1-4; the D is unclear. This CDR3 region has 13 residues. The V gene lost 6 bases and the J gene lost 7 bases, with 12 bases spanning the gap. The germline gives CDR1 SGHVS, CDR2 FNYEAQ. CDR3 nucleotide sequence: TGTGCCAGCAGTCACAGTACGGTTGAAAAACTGTTTTTT. It is translated as CASSHSTVEKLFF.

The sample holds many counts of this clonotype. This sequence joins TRBV4-2 and TRBJ2-7; D may be TRBD1 (6 bases). This CDR3 comprises 15 residues. The V and J ends lost 2 bases and 3 bases respectively, with 14 bases between them. Germline loops: CDR1 LGHNA, CDR2 YNFKEQ. In DNA form, the CDR3 reads TGTGCCAGCAGCCAACAGGGGTCAACCAACTACGAGCAGTACTTC. Amino acid sequence: CASSQQGSTNYEQYF.

This clonotype was counted at least ten times. The J gene is TRBJ2-2, the V gene TRBV7-8; 9 bases are a match to TRBD1. Germline V gene lookup returns CDR1 SGHVS and CDR2 FQNEAQ. This CDR3 has 19 amino acids. Trimming took 1 base from V and 7 from J; bases not matched to a gene: 16. In DNA form, the CDR3 reads TGTGCCAGCAGCTTAGTCGGGGACAGGGCATTTCAAGGGTTCGGGGAGCTGTTTTTT. Translating it yields CASSLVGDRAFQGFGELFF.

V is TRBV27 and J is TRBJ1-2; the match to TRBD1 covers 10 bases. The V gene end was trimmed by 5 bases and the J gene end by 4 bases; junction bases not matched to a gene: 7. The germline V gene has CDR1 MNHEY and CDR2 SMNVEV (reference sequence). There are 15 residues in the CDR3. CDR3 region: CASSPTGGLGYGYTF. The CDR3 DNA reads as TGTGCCAGCAGTCCGACAGGGGGCTTAGGCTATGGCTACACCTTC.

V gene TRBV20-1 combines with J gene TRBJ1-1, with 8 bases matching TRBD1. The CDR3 covers 18 residues. J gave up 0 bases and V 4 bases, and 16 bases lay outside the gene matches. CDR1 is DFQATT and CDR2 is SNEGSKA in the germline V gene (reference sequence). CDR3 region: CSAKDKDREEHLNTEAFF. CDR3 coding DNA: TGCAGTGCTAAGGATAAGGACAGGGAAGAACACTTGAACACTGAAGCTTTCTTT.

This clonotype has more than one count but fewer than ten. The chain links TRBV7-8 to TRBJ2-1; D remains ambiguous. The CDR3 length is 15 residues. Germline CDR1 reads SGHVS; CDR2 reads FQNEAQ. V gave up 1 base and J gave up 6 bases, with 13 bases separating them. The CDR3 DNA follows: TGTGCCAGCAGCTTAGGAGGAATTCTAGGCAATGAGCAGTTCTTC. This codes for CASSLGGILGNEQFF.

The chain is built from TRBV6-2 or TRBV6-3 and TRBJ2-7; a weak D match, TRBD2 (5 bases). CDR1 and CDR2 from the germline V gene are MNHEY and SVGEGT. V lost 6 bases and J lost 3, with 15 bases in between. This CDR3 region has 14 residues. The CDR3 DNA follows: TGTGCCAGCAGGCCGACTACCGGGGACTACGAGCAGTACTTC. This encodes CASRPTTGDYEQYF.

This chain uses TRBV7-4 with TRBJ2-7; TRBD1 agrees at 10 bases. Germline values: CDR1 SGHVT, CDR2 SQSDAQ. The CDR3 covers 13 residues. Trimming at V came to 4 bases and at J to 9 bases, leaving 6 bases not matched to a gene. This CDR3 reads CASSSDRGRVQYF. As DNA, the CDR3 is TGTGCCAGCAGCTCAGACAGGGGGCGAGTGCAGTACTTC.

This clonotype has more than one count but fewer than ten. The chain combines TRBV27 with TRBJ1-2, with TRBD1 matching over 7 bases. CDR1 MNHEY and CDR2 SMNVEV come from the germline V gene (reference sequence). V gave up 5 bases and J gave up 2 bases; unmatched junction bases: 8. The CDR3 totals 15 residues. Here the CDR3 DNA reads TGTGCCAGCAGTGAGGGGGCTCCGGGGAACTATGGCTACACCTTC. Its protein product is CASSEGAPGNYGYTF.

In this sample, this clonotype is large. This chain uses TRBV7-2 with TRBJ2-7; TRBD2 matches 7 bases. V was pared by 5 bases and J by 2 bases, with 6 bases of the junction left unmatched. This CDR3 region has 14 residues. From germline, CDR1 is SGHTA and CDR2 FQGNSA. CDR3 sequence (DNA): TGTGCCAGCAGCGAGGCTGGGGGGGCCTACGAGCAGTACTTC. Protein sequence: CASSEAGGAYEQYF.

This clonotype has just a few counts. J is TRBJ1-2 and V is TRBV20-1; D is perhaps TRBD1 (5 bases). V was shortened by 1 base and J by 4 bases, with 10 bases between the two germline ends. From germline, CDR1 is DFQATT and CDR2 SNEGSKA (reference sequence). There are 13 residues in the CDR3. Written as DNA, the CDR3 is TGCAGTGCTAGAGTGGGGGGTAGCTATGGCTACACCTTC. It translates to CSARVGGSYGYTF.

This clonotype appeared a few times. This chain uses TRBV4-1 with TRBJ2-6; D gene uncertain. CDR1 and CDR2 (germline): MGHRA, YSYEKL. The length of the CDR3 is 14 residues. V was cut by 5 bases and J by 2 bases, with 7 bases left in between. The CDR3 here is CASSALTGANVLTF. For the CDR3, the DNA is TGCGCCAGCAGCGCTTTAACTGGGGCCAACGTCCTGACTTTC.

The rearrangement links TRBV12-3 or TRBV12-4 to TRBJ1-4; D perhaps matches TRBD1 (5 bases). V was cut by 6 bases and J by 0 bases, with 14 bases left in between. There are 16 residues in the CDR3. CDR3 in DNA: TGTGCCAGCAGCCCAGAGGGGACCGCAACTAATGAAAAACTGTTTTTT. It encodes CASSPEGTATNEKLFF.

This clonotype was seen many times. This chain connects TRBV12-3 or TRBV12-4 to TRBJ1-5, with TRBD1 as a possible D gene (6 bases). Trimming shortened V by 3 bases and J by 2 bases, and 8 bases separated the two germline ends. The CDR3 covers 14 residues. The CDR3 here is CASSFYRGNQPQHF. The CDR3 DNA sequence: TGTGCCAGCAGTTTTTACAGGGGCAATCAGCCCCAGCATTTT.

V usage is TRBV6-2 or TRBV6-3 and J usage is TRBJ2-7, with a tentative D call TRBD2 (6 bases). This CDR3 spans 13 amino acids. With 2 bases removed from V and 6 bases from J, the gap between germline ends came to 11 bases. Germline V gives CDR1 MNHEY, CDR2 SVGEGT. In DNA, the CDR3 is TGTGCCAGCAGTTACGCGGACTACAGCGAGCAGTACTTC. Translating gives CASSYADYSEQYF.

V is TRBV19 and J is TRBJ2-1, with D uncertain. Trimming left V 3 bases short and J 0 bases short, with 12 bases between. CDR3 length: 16 residues. Germline V CDR1 and CDR2: LNHDA, SQIVND (reference sequence). The DNA of the CDR3 is TGTGCCAGTAGTATCGTCGCGGATAGCTCCTACAATGAGCAGTTCTTC. Encoded protein: CASSIVADSSYNEQFF.

This clonotype was seen only a few times. The V call is TRBV5-5, the J call TRBJ2-7, with D perhaps matching TRBD1 (6 bases). The V gene lost 1 base and the J gene lost 5 bases, with 22 bases spanning the gap. CDR1 and CDR2 (germline): SGHKS, YYEKEE (reference sequence). The CDR3 totals 17 residues. The CDR3 protein is CASSLIGPGQGFNEQYF. CDR3 bases: TGTGCCAGCAGCTTGATTGGGCCGGGGCAGGGGTTCAACGAGCAGTACTTC.

This clonotype was seen repeatedly, ten times or more. The J gene is TRBJ1-2, the V gene TRBV5-6, with D perhaps matching TRBD1 (6 bases). From germline, CDR1 is SGHDT and CDR2 YYEEEE. The germline V and J ends were trimmed by 0 bases and 2 bases, with 11 bases remaining between them. The CDR3 sequence is 15 residues long. For the CDR3, the DNA is TGTGCCAGCAGCTTGGCACAGGGAGGGAACTATGGCTACACCTTC. The encoded protein is CASSLAQGGNYGYTF.

The rearrangement joins TRBV4-1 to TRBJ2-3, with unresolved D. CDR3 size: 16 residues. CDR1 is MGHRA and CDR2 is YSYEKL in the germline V gene. V lost 0 bases and J 1 base, leaving 11 bases between the germline ends. Here the CDR3 reads CASSQENSLGTDTQYF. The CDR3 coding sequence is TGCGCCAGCAGCCAAGAAAACAGTCTGGGCACAGATACGCAGTATTTT.